This TCR beta chain was identified during a study of HIV-infected patients and healthy controls. Study-level points and caveats: Healthy controls carried many MAIT alpha-chain CDR3s, while HIV+ repertoires had few.

This clonotype was seen ten or more times. Its specificity is not known. This CDR3 region has 15 residues. Germline values: CDR1 SGHTA, CDR2 FQGNSA. Trimming took off 4 bases at V and 0 bases at J, with 7 bases between the two ends. The repertoire came from unfractionated whole blood and reflected all unsorted peripheral T cells. About 550 ng RNA was reverse transcribed with alpha and beta constant-region primers. Using multiplexing indices, alpha and beta chain libraries were generated apart by chain-specific third strand synthesis. Each molecule carried a 12-nucleotide identifier made of two joined random hexamers added before amplification. TCRdb processed the 5' RACE reads anew with MiXCR; each CDR3 protein has one entry. Of over 15,000 distinct CDR3 sequences in the sample, about 7.7% are singletons; the top ten hold 7% to 10%.

The receptor was derived from an adult in good health. The sequenced sample was blood. This chain connects TRBV7-2 to TRBJ1-6; D unclear. The CDR3 region has the DNA TGTGCCAGCAGCTGGGCGGACTCCTATAATTCACCCCTCCACTTT. It codes for CASSWADSYNSPLHF.